This TCR beta chain was found in a study of somatic mutations in cytotoxic T cells in rheumatoid arthritis. Positive magnetic bead selection isolated CD4+ and CD8+ cells, and flow cytometry checked purity. With respect to this clone: The target antigen is unknown.

This CDR3 contains 19 residues. V was clipped by 5 bases and J by 0 bases; unmatched bases: 17. Germline V gene sequence: CDR1 MNHEY, CDR2 SMNVEV (reference sequence). Study-wide results and caveats: Among rheumatoid arthritis patients, TRBV07 appeared slightly underrepresented, and this finding was left without any adjustment for multiple comparisons. CD8+ T-cell clonality did not differ significantly between rheumatoid arthritis patients and age-matched healthy controls. A rise in CD8+ clonality with age was seen in rheumatoid arthritis patients but not in healthy controls.

Repertoires were generated with immunoSEQ multiplex PCR, while TCRdb's copy carries only in-frame clones and drops some. The table lists 25,000 to 35,000 clones, around 84% of them singletons. The chain employs TRBV27 and TRBJ1-1; 8 nucleotides line up with TRBD1. The TCR comes from an adult with rheumatoid arthritis. Source material: CD8+ T cells sorted from blood. The CDR3 region has the DNA TGTGCCAGCAGTCTCCTCGTAAACCCCAGGGGGCATATGAACACTGAAGCTTTCTTT. It encodes CASSLLVNPRGHMNTEAFF.